What follows describes a single T cell receptor beta chain. The data derive from a study of blood T cell repertoires in COVID-19. This CDR3 is built from 16 residues. J gave up 2 bases and V 4 bases, and 6 bases lay outside the gene matches. In germline, CDR1 is LNHDA, CDR2 SQIVND (reference sequence). In the authors' workflow: From reference gene primer amplification, estimates of nucleated cell counts were derived. Repertoires were generated with immunoSEQ multiplex PCR, while TCRdb's copy carries only in-frame clones and drops some. The V and J calls and clone size come from that table; D and trimming were worked out from the DNA. The sample lists approximately 300,000 clones, 65% to 85% occurring once.

This TCR was recovered from a woman between 50 and 59 years old with acute or convalescent COVID-19. This chain uses TRBV19 with TRBJ1-5; 9 nucleotides agree with TRBD1. The specimen was peripheral blood. CDR3 sequence: CASSTRTGDGNQPQHF. The CDR3 DNA reads as TGTGCCAGTAGTACCCGGACAGGGGACGGCAATCAGCCCCAGCATTTT.